This section outlines one TCR beta chain sequence together with its context. The source of the sample is a study of shared clonotypes between healthy human individuals. A 200 ng quantity of DNA, roughly 32,000 T cell genomes, went into the sorted-subset replicate PCRs. Sequencing used immunoSEQ multiplex PCR; TCRdb keeps in-frame clones, though not all of them. This table holds approximately 2,000,000 clones, 93% found once. Naive-designated CD8 cells lacked CD45RO, were positively enriched for CCR7, and omitted terminally differentiated effector memory CD45RA+ cells. The TCR comes from a man younger than 35 in good health. Some clones in this sample may be carry-over from other donors' samples. Specimen: naive CD8+ T cells from PBMCs.

The CDR3 sequence is CASRSPGSYEQYF. The CDR3 region has the DNA TGTGCCAGCAGAAGTCCTGGGAGCTACGAGCAGTACTTC. This chain connects TRBV25-1 to TRBJ2-7, with D perhaps TRBD2 (5 bases). Germline values: CDR1 MGHDK, CDR2 SYGVNS. CDR3 length: 13 residues. The germline V and J ends were trimmed by 6 bases and 3 bases, with 12 bases remaining between them.